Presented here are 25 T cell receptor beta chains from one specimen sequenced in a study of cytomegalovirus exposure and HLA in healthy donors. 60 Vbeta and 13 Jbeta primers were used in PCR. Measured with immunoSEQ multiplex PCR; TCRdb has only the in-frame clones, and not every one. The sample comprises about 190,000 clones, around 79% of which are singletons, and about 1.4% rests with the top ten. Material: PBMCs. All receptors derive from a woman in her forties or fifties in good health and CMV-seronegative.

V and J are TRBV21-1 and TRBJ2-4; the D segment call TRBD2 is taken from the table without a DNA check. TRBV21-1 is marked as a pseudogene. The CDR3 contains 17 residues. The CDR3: CASSTTSGRLAKNIQYF. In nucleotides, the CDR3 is TGTGCCAGCAGCACGACTAGCGGGAGACTAGCCAAAAACATTCAGTACTTC.

The CDR3 is CASSQEGTSGGELFF. CDR3 nucleotide sequence: TGCGCCAGCAGCCAAGAAGGGACTAGCGGGGGGGAGCTGTTTTTT. This chain uses TRBV4-3 with TRBJ2-2; 12 nucleotides agree with TRBD2. Germline CDR1 is LGHNA and CDR2 is YSLEER. The CDR3 covers 15 residues. Trimming at V came to 0 bases and at J to 8 bases, leaving 1 base not matched to a gene.

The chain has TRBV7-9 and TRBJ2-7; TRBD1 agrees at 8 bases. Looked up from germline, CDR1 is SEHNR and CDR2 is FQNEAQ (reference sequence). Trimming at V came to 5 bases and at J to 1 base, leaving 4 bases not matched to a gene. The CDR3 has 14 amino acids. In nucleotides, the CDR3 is TGTGCCAGCAGCCGGACAGGGATATCCTACGAGCAGTACTTC. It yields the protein CASSRTGISYEQYF. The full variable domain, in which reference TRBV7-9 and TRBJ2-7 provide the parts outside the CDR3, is DTGVSQNPRHKITKRGQNVTFRCDPISEHNRLYWYRQTLGQGPEFLTYFQNEAQLEKSRLLSDRFSAERPKGSFSTLEIQRTEQGDSAMYLCASSRTGISYEQYFGPGTRLTVT.

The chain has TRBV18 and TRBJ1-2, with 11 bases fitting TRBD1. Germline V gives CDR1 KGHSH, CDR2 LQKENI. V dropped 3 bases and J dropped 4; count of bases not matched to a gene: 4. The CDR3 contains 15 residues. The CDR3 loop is CASSPGTGGPYGYTF. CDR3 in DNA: TGTGCCAGCTCACCCGGGACAGGGGGGCCCTATGGCTACACCTTC.

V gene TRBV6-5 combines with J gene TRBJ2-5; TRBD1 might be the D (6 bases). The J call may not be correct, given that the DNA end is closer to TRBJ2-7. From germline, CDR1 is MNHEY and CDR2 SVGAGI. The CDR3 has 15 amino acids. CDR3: CASSSRGGQSYEQYF. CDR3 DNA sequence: TGTGCCAGCAGTTCGCGAGGGGGTCAGTCCTACGAGCAGTACTTC.

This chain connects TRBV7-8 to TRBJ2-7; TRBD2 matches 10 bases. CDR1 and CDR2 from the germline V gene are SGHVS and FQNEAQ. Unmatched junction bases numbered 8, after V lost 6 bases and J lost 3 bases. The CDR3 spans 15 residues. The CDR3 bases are TGTGCCAGCAGTCCTGGCCTAGCGGGAGTCTACGAGCAGTACTTC. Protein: CASSPGLAGVYEQYF.

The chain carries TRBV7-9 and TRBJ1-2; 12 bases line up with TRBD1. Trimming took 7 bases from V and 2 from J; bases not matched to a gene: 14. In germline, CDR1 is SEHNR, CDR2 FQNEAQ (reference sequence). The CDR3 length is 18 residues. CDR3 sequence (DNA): TGTGCCAGCACCCTAAGCGGGACAGGGGGCGGATGGAACTATGGCTACACCTTC. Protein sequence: CASTLSGTGGGWNYGYTF.

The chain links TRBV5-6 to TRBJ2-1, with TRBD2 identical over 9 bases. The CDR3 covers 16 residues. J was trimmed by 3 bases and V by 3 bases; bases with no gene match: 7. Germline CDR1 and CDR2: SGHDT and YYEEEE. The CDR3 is CASSSLASGIYNEQFF. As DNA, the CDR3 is TGTGCCAGCAGCTCCTTAGCTAGCGGGATCTACAATGAGCAGTTCTTC.

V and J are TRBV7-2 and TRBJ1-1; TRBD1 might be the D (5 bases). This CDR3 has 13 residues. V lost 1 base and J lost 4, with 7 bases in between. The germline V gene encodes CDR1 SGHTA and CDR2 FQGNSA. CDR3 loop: CASSLGRVTEAFF. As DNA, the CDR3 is TGTGCCAGCAGCTTAGGCAGGGTCACTGAAGCTTTCTTT.

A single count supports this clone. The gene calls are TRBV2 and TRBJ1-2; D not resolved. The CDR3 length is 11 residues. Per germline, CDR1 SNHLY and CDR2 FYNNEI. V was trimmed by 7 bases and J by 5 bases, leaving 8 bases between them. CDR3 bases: TGTGCCAGCATCGGTCGGTATGGCTACACCTTC. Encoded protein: CASIGRYGYTF.

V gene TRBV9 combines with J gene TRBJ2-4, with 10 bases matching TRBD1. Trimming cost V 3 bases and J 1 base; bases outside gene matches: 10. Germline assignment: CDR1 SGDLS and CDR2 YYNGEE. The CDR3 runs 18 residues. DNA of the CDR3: TGTGCCAGCAGCGCCGGGACAGGGGCATCGTTGGCCAAAAACATTCAGTACTTC. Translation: CASSAGTGASLAKNIQYF. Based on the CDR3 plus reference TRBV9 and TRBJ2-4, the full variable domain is DSGVTQTPKHLITATGQRVTLRCSPRSGDLSVYWYQQSLDQGLQFLIQYYNGEERAKGNILERFSAQQFPDLHSELNLSSLELGDSALYFCASSAGTGASLAKNIQYFGAGTRLSVL.

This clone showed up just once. The CDR3 spells CASSPTLGLAGQETQYF. CDR3 sequence (DNA): TGTGCCAGTAGTCCAACTCTGGGACTAGCGGGGCAAGAGACCCAGTACTTC. The chain has TRBV19 and TRBJ2-5; TRBD2 matches at 13 bases. The CDR3 has 17 residues. Germline V lookup: CDR1 LNHDA, CDR2 SQIVND (reference sequence). V dropped 5 bases and J dropped 2; count of bases not matched to a gene: 8.

The CDR3 sequence: CASSRDLGDYGYTF. The DNA for the CDR3 is TGTGCCAGCAGCCGAGATTTAGGGGACTATGGCTACACCTTC. This sequence joins TRBV14 and TRBJ1-2, with D possibly TRBD1 on 5 matching bases. Germline CDR1 reads SGHDN; CDR2 reads FVKESK. Trimming left V 4 bases short and J 3 bases short, with 12 bases between. CDR3 length: 14 residues.

CDR3 loop: CSVVPWTSRNNEQFF. CDR3 nucleotides: TGCAGCGTTGTTCCATGGACTAGCCGAAACAATGAGCAGTTCTTC. J is TRBJ2-1 and V is TRBV29-1; 8 bases fit TRBD2. Unmatched junction bases numbered 10, after V lost 4 bases and J lost 5 bases. From germline, CDR1 is SQVTM and CDR2 ANQGSEA. The CDR3 totals 15 residues.

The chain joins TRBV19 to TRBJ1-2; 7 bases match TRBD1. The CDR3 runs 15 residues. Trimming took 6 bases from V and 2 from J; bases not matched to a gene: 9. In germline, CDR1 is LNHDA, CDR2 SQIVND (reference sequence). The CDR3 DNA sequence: TGTGCCAGTAGCCTTTACAGGGGCGGCAACTATGGCTACACCTTC. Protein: CASSLYRGGNYGYTF.

In nucleotides, the CDR3 is TGTGCCAGCAGCGCCCGGACTAGCGGGTCCTACGAGCAGTACTTC. It yields the protein CASSARTSGSYEQYF. The genes are TRBV4-2 and TRBJ2-7; 11 nucleotides agree with TRBD2. The trim removed 5 bases at V and 1 base at J, leaving 4 bases unmatched. This CDR3 is built from 15 residues. Germline loops: CDR1 LGHNA, CDR2 YNFKEQ.

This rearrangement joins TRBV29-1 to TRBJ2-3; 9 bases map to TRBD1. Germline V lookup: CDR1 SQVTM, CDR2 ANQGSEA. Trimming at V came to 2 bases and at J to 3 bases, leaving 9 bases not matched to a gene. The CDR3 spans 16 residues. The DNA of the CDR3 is TGCAGCGTTGAACTGTCGACAGGGGGGATTACAGATACGCAGTATTTT. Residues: CSVELSTGGITDTQYF.

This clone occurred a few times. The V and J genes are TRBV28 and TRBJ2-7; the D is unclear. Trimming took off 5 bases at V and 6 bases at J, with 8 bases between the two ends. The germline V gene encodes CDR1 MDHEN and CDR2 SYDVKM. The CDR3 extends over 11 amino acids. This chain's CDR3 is CASSIYGEQYF. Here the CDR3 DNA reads TGTGCCAGCAGTATCTACGGCGAGCAGTACTTC.

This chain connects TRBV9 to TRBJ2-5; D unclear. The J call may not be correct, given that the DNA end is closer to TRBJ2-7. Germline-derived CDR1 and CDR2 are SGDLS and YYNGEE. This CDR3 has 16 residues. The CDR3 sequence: CASSARPSTDPYEQYF. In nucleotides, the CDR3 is TGTGCCAGCAGCGCCCGACCCTCGACTGACCCCTACGAGCAGTACTTC.

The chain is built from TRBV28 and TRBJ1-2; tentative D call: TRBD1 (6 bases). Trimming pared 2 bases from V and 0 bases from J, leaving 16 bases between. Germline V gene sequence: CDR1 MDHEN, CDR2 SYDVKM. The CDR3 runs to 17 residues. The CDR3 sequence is CASSLVGEGGANYGYTF. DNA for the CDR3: TGTGCCAGCAGTTTAGTCGGAGAGGGGGGGGCTAACTATGGCTACACCTTC.

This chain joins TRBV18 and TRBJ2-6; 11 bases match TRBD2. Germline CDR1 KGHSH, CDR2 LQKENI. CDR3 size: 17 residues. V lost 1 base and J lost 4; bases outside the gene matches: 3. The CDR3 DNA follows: TGTGCCAGCTCACCACTAGCGGGAGGGTCCGGGGCCAACGTCCTGACTTTC. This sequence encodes CASSPLAGGSGANVLTF.

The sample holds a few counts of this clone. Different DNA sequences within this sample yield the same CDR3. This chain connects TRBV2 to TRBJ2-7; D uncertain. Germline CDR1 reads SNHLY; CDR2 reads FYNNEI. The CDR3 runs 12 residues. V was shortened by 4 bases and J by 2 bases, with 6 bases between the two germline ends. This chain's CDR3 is CASSVSTYEQYF. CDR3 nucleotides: TGTGCCAGCAGTGTCAGTACCTACGAGCAGTACTTC.

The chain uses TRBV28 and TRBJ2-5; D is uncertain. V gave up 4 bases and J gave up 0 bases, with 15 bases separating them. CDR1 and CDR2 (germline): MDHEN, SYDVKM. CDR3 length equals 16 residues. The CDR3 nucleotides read TGTGCCAGCAGTTCCCTCCGACACCATTACCAAGAGACCCAGTACTTC. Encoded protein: CASSSLRHHYQETQYF.

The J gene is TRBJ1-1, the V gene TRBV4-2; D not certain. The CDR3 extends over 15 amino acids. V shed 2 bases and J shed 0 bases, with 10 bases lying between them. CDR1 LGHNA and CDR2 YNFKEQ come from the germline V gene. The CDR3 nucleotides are TGTGCCAGCAGCCAACCCCAGATTATGAACACTGAAGCTTTCTTT. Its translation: CASSQPQIMNTEAFF.

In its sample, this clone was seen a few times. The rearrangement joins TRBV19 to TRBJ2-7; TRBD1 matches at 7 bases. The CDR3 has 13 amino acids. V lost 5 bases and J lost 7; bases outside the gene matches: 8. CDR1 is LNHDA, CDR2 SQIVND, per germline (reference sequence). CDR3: CASSWTGGREQYF. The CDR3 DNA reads TGTGCCAGTAGTTGGACAGGAGGACGGGAGCAGTACTTC.